This T cell receptor beta chain was recovered during a study of immune heterogeneity within non-small cell lung tumors. The CDR3 has 15 amino acids. Germline V gene sequence: CDR1 MNHEY, CDR2 SVGEGT. Amplifying TCR beta CDR3 involved multiplex PCR carried out with 32 V and 13 J primers. TCRdb redid the calling of the multiplex PCR reads with MiXCR, one entry per CDR3 protein. The table records some 22,000 distinct CDR3 sequences, 25% to 30% of them present only once. With regard to this clonotype: The junction departs from germline at one end; a sequencing error may be responsible.

Bulk tumor genomic DNA constituted the template, at around 600 ng per sample. Each primary tumor yielded several biopsies, collected far apart from one another at surgery. Samples came from untreated patients having curative surgery for newly diagnosed non-small cell lung cancer. Sequences were obtained from lung tumor tissue. The chain has TRBV6-2 or TRBV6-3 and TRBJ1-6; D uncertain. The source of this sequence is a man aged 40-55 years with non-small cell lung cancer. CDR3 residues: CASNFFIRSGSPLLF. CDR3 nucleotide sequence: TGTGCCAGCAATTTCTTCATAAGGTCGGGGTCACCCCTCCTCTTT.